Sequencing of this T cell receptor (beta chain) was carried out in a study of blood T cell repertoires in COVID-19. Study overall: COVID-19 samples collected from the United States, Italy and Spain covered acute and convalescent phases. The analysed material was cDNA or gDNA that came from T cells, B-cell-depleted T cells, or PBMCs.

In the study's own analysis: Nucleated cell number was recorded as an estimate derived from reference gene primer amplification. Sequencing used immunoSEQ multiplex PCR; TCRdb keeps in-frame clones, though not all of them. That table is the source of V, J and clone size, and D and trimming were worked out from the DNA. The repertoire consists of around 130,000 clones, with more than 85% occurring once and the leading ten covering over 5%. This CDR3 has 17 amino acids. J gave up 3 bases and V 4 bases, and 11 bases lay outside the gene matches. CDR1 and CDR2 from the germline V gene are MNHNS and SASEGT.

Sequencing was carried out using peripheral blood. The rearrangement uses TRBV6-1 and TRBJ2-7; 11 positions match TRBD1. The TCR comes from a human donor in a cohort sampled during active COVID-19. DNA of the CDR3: TGTGCCAGCAGTGTCCTACCCTCCGGGACAGGGGGCTACGAGCAGTACTTC. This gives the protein CASSVLPSGTGGYEQYF.